Presented here are 13 T cell receptor beta chains from one specimen sequenced in a study of T cells in Graves' hyperthyroidism and ophthalmopathy. RNA transcripts gave rise to amplified TCR beta CDR3 regions. HTBI primers were used for first-round RT-PCR of the TCR CDR3. TCRdb passed the multiplex PCR reads through MiXCR, listing each CDR3 protein once. The table lists around 250,000 distinct CDR3 sequences, roughly 15% of them singletons. Sequencing was performed on blood. The receptors derive from a woman between 35 and 50 years old with Graves' hyperthyroidism that later progressed to Graves' ophthalmopathy.

This clonotype has ten or more counts. The chain combines TRBV5-1 with TRBJ2-2; either TRBD1 or TRBD2 may supply D (5 bases each). Germline V CDR1 and CDR2: SGHRS, YFSETQ. The CDR3 is made up of 16 amino acids. V lost 1 base to trimming and J lost 3 bases, with 13 bases between them. CDR3 DNA sequence: TGCGCCAGCAGCTTGCTTAAGGGGACCTACACCGGGGAGCTGTTTTTT. Protein sequence: CASSLLKGTYTGELFF.

This clonotype has a count of ten or more. The chain couples TRBV29-1 to TRBJ1-1; 8 bases are shared with TRBD1. V lost 5 bases and J lost 3; bases outside the gene matches: 5. CDR1 SQVTM and CDR2 ANQGSEA come from the germline V gene. CDR3 length: 13 amino acids. The CDR3 region is CSVLDRDHTEAFF. CDR3 coding DNA: TGCAGCGTTTTGGACAGGGACCACACTGAAGCTTTCTTT. The entire variable domain, with the rest obtained from reference TRBV29-1 and TRBJ1-1, is as follows: SAVISQKPSRDICQRGTSLTIQCQVDSQVTMMFWYRQQPGQSLTLIATANQGSEATYESGFVIDKFPISRPNLTFSTLTVSNMSPEDSSIYLCSVLDRDHTEAFFGQGTRLTVV.

This CDR3 reads CAWSDGTGGLQPQHF. The DNA for the CDR3 is TGTGCCTGGAGTGACGGGACAGGGGGCCTCCAGCCCCAGCATTTT. The chain recombines TRBV30 with TRBJ1-5; 12 bases align to TRBD1. From germline, CDR1 is GTSNPN and CDR2 SVGIG (reference sequence). V lost 1 base to trimming and J lost 7 bases; unmatched junction nucleotides: 5. The CDR3 has 15 residues.

This clonotype was seen ten or more times. The CDR3, as DNA: TGTGCCAGTAGGGCGCCCGGGGGCTCCTACAATGAGCAGTTCTTC. This codes for CASRAPGGSYNEQFF. The chain has TRBV19 and TRBJ2-1, with D maybe TRBD2 (6 bases). V was clipped by 6 bases and J by 0 bases, with 12 bases between them. Per germline, CDR1 LNHDA and CDR2 SQIVND (reference sequence). CDR3 length equals 15 residues.

This clonotype showed up many times. The rearrangement uses TRBV2 and TRBJ2-7; TRBD2 matches at 15 bases. CDR1 and CDR2 from the germline V gene are SNHLY and FYNNEI. CDR3 length: 16 residues. The ends lost 3 bases at V and 4 bases at J; junction bases unmatched: 4. CDR3 amino acids: CASSEGLAGGDYEQYF. Here the CDR3 DNA reads TGTGCCAGCAGTGAGGGACTAGCGGGAGGAGATTACGAGCAGTACTTC.

Written as DNA, the CDR3 is TGTGCCAGCAGCTTAACCGGGACTAGCGGGGCCTCCTACAATGAGCAGTTCTTC. This sequence encodes CASSLTGTSGASYNEQFF. The chain joins TRBV7-3 to TRBJ2-1, with 13 bases identical to TRBD2. Germline CDR1 SGHTA, CDR2 FQGTGA. Trimming took 0 bases from V and 0 from J; bases not matched to a gene: 2. The CDR3 has 18 residues.

This clonotype was detected many times. This rearrangement joins TRBV28 to TRBJ1-5; possibly TRBD1 for D (6 bases). V dropped 4 bases and J dropped 5 bases, with 6 bases sitting between them. The CDR3 loop spans 12 amino acids. Germline assignment: CDR1 MDHEN and CDR2 SYDVKM. This CDR3 reads CASSSGDQPQHF. The CDR3 DNA is TGTGCCAGCAGTTCAGGGGATCAGCCCCAGCATTTT. Supplemented by reference TRBV28 and TRBJ1-5, the full variable domain reads DVKVTQSSRYLVKRTGEKVFLECVQDMDHENMFWYRQDPGLGLRLIYFSYDVKMKEKGDIPEGYSVSREKKERFSLILESASTNQTSMYLCASSSGDQPQHFGDGTRLSIL.

This clonotype was observed at least ten times. The chain carries TRBV9 and TRBJ2-5, with 9 bases fitting TRBD2. This CDR3 region has 17 residues. J was trimmed by 3 bases and V by 3 bases; bases with no gene match: 12. Germline assignment: CDR1 SGDLS and CDR2 YYNGEE. The CDR3 nucleotides are TGTGCCAGCAGCGCCGGGGGACTAGCAGCCCTTAAAGAGACCCAGTACTTC. Protein: CASSAGGLAALKETQYF.

This clonotype was counted many times. The chain recombines TRBV7-9 with TRBJ2-5; possible D gene TRBD1, 6 bases. This CDR3 has 14 residues. CDR1 is SEHNR and CDR2 is FQNEAQ in the germline V gene (reference sequence). Trimming pared 3 bases from V and 0 bases from J, leaving 8 bases between. CDR3 sequence reads: CASSLDRNQETQYF. As DNA, the CDR3 is TGTGCCAGCAGCTTGGACAGAAACCAAGAGACCCAGTACTTC.

This clonotype occurred many times. The J gene is TRBJ2-2, the V gene TRBV6-1; D is unclear. Trimming took 5 bases from V and 1 from J, leaving 11 bases between them. The CDR3 has 15 residues. Germline values: CDR1 MNHNS, CDR2 SASEGT. DNA for the CDR3: TGTGCCAGCAGTAAAGTTTTGGGGAACACCGGGGAGCTGTTTTTT. Its protein is CASSKVLGNTGELFF.

At least ten counts were recorded for this clonotype. The J gene is TRBJ2-7, the V gene TRBV5-1, with TRBD1 matching 7 bases. The V gene's germline CDR1 is SGHRS and CDR2 YFSETQ. V lost 1 base, J lost 5 bases, and 6 bases stayed unmatched. The CDR3 extends over 14 amino acids. The CDR3 DNA sequence: TGCGCCAGCAGCTTGAGACAGGGTGTCCACGAGCAGTACTTC. It is translated as CASSLRQGVHEQYF.

In its sample, this clonotype was seen many times. This sequence joins TRBV6-1 and TRBJ2-5, with 10 positions matching TRBD2. The V gene's germline CDR1 is MNHNS and CDR2 SASEGT. J was trimmed by 5 bases and V by 5 bases; bases with no gene match: 8. The CDR3 is 15 amino acids. The CDR3 nucleotides read TGTGCCAGCAGTACGTCTAGCGGGAGAAGGGAGACCCAGTACTTC. Amino acid sequence: CASSTSSGRRETQYF.

This clonotype was recorded at least ten times. The chain has TRBV6-1 and TRBJ2-1; D might be TRBD2 (5 bases). V gave up 6 bases and J gave up 10 bases, with 13 bases separating them. This CDR3 is built from 12 residues. Germline-derived CDR1 and CDR2 are MNHNS and SASEGT. The CDR3 protein is CASRPESGEQFF. The CDR3 nucleotides read TGTGCCAGCAGACCGGAGTCGGGAGAGCAGTTCTTC.